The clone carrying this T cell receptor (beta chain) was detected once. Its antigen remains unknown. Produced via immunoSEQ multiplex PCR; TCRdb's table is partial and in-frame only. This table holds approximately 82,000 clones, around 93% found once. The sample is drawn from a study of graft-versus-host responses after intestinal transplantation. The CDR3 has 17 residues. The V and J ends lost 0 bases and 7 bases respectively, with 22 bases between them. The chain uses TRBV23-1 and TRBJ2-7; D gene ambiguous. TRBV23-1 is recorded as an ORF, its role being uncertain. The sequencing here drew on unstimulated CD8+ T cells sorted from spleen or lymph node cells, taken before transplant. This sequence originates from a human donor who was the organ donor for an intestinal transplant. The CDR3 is CASSQSLERPERVEQYF. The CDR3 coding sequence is TGCGCCAGCAGTCAATCGTTGGAGAGACCCGAACGCGTGGAGCAGTACTTC.